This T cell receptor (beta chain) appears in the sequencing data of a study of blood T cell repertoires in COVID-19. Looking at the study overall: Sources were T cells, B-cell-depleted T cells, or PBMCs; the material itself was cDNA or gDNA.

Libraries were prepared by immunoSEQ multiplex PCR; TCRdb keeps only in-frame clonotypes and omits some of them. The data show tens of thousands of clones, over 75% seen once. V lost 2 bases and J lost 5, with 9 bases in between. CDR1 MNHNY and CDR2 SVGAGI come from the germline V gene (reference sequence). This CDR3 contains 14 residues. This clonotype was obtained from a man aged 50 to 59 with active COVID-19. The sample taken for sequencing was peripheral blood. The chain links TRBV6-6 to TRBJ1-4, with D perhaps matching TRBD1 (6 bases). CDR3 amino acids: CASSYTDSNEKLFF. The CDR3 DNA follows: TGTGCCAGCAGTTACACGGACAGCAATGAAAAACTGTTTTTT.